The present T cell receptor beta chain was sequenced within a study of blood T cell repertoires in COVID-19. Study-wide background: T cells, B-cell-depleted T cells, or PBMCs provided the cDNA or gDNA that served as material.

Germline lookup yields CDR1 LNHDA and CDR2 SQIVND (reference sequence). This CDR3 contains 15 residues. The V end lost 7 bases, the J end lost 0 bases, and 12 bases lay between the germline ends. Produced via immunoSEQ multiplex PCR; TCRdb's table is partial and in-frame only. Among a few hundred thousand clones listed, approximately 89% were seen once. The sequenced material came from peripheral blood. This clonotype originated in a woman aged 25-40 years who had recovered from COVID-19. The chain is built from TRBV19 and TRBJ1-4, with D hard to call. The CDR3 is CASTPPPATNEKLFF. The CDR3, as DNA: TGTGCCAGTACTCCCCCCCCCGCAACTAATGAAAAACTGTTTTTT.